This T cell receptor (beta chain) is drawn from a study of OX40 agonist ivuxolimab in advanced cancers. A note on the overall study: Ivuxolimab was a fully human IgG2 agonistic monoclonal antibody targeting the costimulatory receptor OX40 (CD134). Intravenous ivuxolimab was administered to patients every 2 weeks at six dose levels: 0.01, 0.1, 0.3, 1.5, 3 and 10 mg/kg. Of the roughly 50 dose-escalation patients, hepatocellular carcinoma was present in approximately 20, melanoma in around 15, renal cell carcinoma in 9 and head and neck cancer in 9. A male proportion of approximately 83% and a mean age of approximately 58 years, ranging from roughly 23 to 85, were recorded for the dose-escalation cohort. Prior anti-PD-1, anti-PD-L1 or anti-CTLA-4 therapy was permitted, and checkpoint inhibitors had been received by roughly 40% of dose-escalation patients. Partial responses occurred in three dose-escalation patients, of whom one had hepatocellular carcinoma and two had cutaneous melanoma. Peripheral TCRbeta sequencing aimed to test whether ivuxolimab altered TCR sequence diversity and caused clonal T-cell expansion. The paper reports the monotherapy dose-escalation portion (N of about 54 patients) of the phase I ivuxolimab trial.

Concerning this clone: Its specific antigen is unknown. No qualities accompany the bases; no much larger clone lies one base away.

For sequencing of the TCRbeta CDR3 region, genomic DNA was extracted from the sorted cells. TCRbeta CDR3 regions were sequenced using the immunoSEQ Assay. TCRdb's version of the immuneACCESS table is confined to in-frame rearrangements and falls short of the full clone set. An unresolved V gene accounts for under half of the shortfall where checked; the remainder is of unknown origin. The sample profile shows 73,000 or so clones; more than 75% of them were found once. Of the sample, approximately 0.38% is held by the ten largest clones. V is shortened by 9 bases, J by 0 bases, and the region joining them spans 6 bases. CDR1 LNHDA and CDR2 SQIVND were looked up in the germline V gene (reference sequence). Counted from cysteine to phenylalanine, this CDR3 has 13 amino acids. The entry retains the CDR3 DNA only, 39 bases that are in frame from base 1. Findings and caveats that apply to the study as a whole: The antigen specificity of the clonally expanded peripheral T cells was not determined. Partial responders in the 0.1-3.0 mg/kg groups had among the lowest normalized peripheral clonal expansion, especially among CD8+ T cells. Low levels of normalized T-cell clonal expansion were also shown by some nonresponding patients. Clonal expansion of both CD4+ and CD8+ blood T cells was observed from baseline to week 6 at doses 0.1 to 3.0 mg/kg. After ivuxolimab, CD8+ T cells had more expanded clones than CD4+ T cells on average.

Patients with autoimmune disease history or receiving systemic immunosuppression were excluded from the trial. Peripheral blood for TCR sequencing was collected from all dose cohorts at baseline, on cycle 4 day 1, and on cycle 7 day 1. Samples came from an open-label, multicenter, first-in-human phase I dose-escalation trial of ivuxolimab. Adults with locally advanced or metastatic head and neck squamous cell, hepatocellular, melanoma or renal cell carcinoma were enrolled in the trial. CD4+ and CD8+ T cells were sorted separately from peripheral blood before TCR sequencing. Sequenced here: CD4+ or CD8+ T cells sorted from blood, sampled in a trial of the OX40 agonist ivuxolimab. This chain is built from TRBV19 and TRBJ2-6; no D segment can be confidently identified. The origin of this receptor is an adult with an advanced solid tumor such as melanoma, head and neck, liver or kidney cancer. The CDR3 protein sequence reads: CASGASGANVLTF. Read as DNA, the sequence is TGTGCCAGCGGAGCCTCTGGGGCCAACGTCCTGACTTTC.